These 14 T cell receptor beta chains were all obtained from the same sample, sequenced in a study of cytomegalovirus exposure and HLA in healthy donors. The PCR had 60 Vbeta and 13 Jbeta primers. Assay: immunoSEQ multiplex PCR; the TCRdb copy retains only in-frame clones and omits some. The sample yields around 68,000 clones, less than 75% seen once. Sequenced input: PBMCs. Source of these receptors: a woman younger than 45 in good health and CMV-seronegative.

The chain couples TRBV25-1 to TRBJ2-2; a possible D gene is TRBD1 (5 bases). Between the trimmed V and J ends, which lost 1 base and 5 bases, there was a span of 20 bases. The CDR3 is made up of 18 amino acids. Germline assignment: CDR1 MGHDK and CDR2 SYGVNS. CDR3 in amino acids: CASSEFVALQGTTGELFF. In DNA form, the CDR3 reads TGTGCCAGCAGTGAATTTGTTGCTTTGCAGGGTACAACCGGGGAGCTGTTTTTT.

This clone came up a few times. The chain links TRBV10-1 to TRBJ2-7; 10 bases align to TRBD2. CDR1 WNHNN and CDR2 SYGVQD come from the germline V gene (reference sequence). V lost 10 bases and J lost 4; bases outside the gene matches: 19. The CDR3 is 17 residues long. CDR3 in DNA: TGCGCCATCCCGTGTCCCGGGACGAGCGGGGGGGAATACGAGCAGTACGTC. It translates to CAIPCPGTSGGEYEQYV.

This clone was seen a handful of times. This chain connects TRBV12-5 to TRBJ2-2, with TRBD2 matching over 8 bases. Losses at the gene ends were 1 base for V and 4 bases for J; bases not matched to a gene: 11. Germline V gene lookup returns CDR1 LGHNT and CDR2 FRNRAP. The CDR3 is 18 residues long. DNA for the CDR3: TGTGCTAGTGGTTTGGGACTAGCCCCGGGGGGGGGCACCGGGGAGCTGTTTTTT. This translates into CASGLGLAPGGGTGELFF.

V and J are TRBV5-1 and TRBJ2-1; possibly TRBD2 for D (7 bases). Germline CDR1 reads SGHRS; CDR2 reads YFSETQ. Trimming removed 0 bases at V and 7 bases at J, with 17 bases between. The CDR3 length is 16 residues. Here the CDR3 reads CASSLAVGGGQNEQFF. The CDR3 coding sequence is TGCGCCAGCAGCTTGGCGGTGGGGGGGGGCCAGAATGAGCAGTTCTTC.

This clone came up once. The V gene is TRBV30, the J gene TRBJ1-4; possible D gene TRBD1, 6 bases. This CDR3 spans 13 amino acids. Trimming removed 2 bases at V and 7 bases at J, with 11 bases between. Germline loops: CDR1 GTSNPN, CDR2 SVGIG (reference sequence). The CDR3 DNA is TGTGCCTGGAGTAGGGGGGGTGGTGAAAAACTGTTTTTT. It codes for CAWSRGGGEKLFF.

The rearrangement uses TRBV7-6 and TRBJ2-2, with TRBD1 matching over 10 bases. With 9 bases clipped from V and 2 bases from J, the junction kept 6 bases outside the gene matches. The CDR3 has 15 amino acids. Per germline, CDR1 SGHVS and CDR2 FNYEAQ. CDR3 region: CASRQGAQNTGELFF. The CDR3 nucleotides read TGTGCCAGTCGACAGGGGGCTCAAAACACCGGGGAGCTGTTTTTT.

The chain couples TRBV4-1 to TRBJ2-3; 12 bases are shared with TRBD1. The germline gives CDR1 MGHRA, CDR2 YSYEKL. With 8 bases clipped from V and 4 bases from J, the junction kept 7 bases outside the gene matches. The length of the CDR3 is 15 residues. CDR3 sequence (DNA): TGCGCCAGCGTCGATGGGACAGGGGGCCCAGATACGCAGTATTTT. It codes for CASVDGTGGPDTQYF.

The J gene is TRBJ1-4, the V gene TRBV13; maybe TRBD1 (6 bases). Trimming removed 5 bases at V and 7 bases at J, with 20 bases between. This CDR3 has 16 residues. Germline V gene sequence: CDR1 PRHDT, CDR2 FYEKMQ (reference sequence). The CDR3 nucleotides read TGTGCCAGCAGCCATGCGGGGGGGGGCGTCAGTGAAAAACTGTTTTTT. This codes for CASSHAGGGVSEKLFF.

This chain uses TRBV7-3 with TRBJ2-2; 9 positions match TRBD1. CDR1 and CDR2 from the germline V gene are SGHTA and FQGTGA. This CDR3 has 17 amino acids. V shed 1 base and J 2 bases; nucleotides not matched to a gene: 5. The CDR3 DNA follows: TGTGCCAGCAGCTTAAATGTGGGACAGGGTAACACCGGGGAGCTGTTTTTT. It is translated as CASSLNVGQGNTGELFF.

The rearrangement joins TRBV7-9 to TRBJ2-4; 9 bases are shared with TRBD1. The germline gives CDR1 SEHNR, CDR2 FQNEAQ (reference sequence). The CDR3 consists of 16 residues. Trimming at V came to 4 bases and at J to 1 base, leaving 5 bases not matched to a gene. In nucleotides, the CDR3 is TGTGCCAGCAGCTCGAGGACAGGGGCGGCCAAAAACATTCAGTACTTC. Amino acid sequence: CASSSRTGAAKNIQYF.

The chain couples TRBV18 to TRBJ2-3; unclear D gene. CDR1 is KGHSH and CDR2 is LQKENI in the germline V gene. V was trimmed by 3 bases and J by 0 bases, leaving 7 bases between them. The CDR3 is 14 residues long. CDR3 sequence (DNA): TGTGCCAGCTCACCTAACTTTAGCACAGATACGCAGTATTTT. Translated, it gives CASSPNFSTDTQYF.

The chain combines TRBV4-1 with TRBJ1-1; no clear D gene. Germline CDR1 is MGHRA and CDR2 is YSYEKL. The V gene lost 4 bases and the J gene lost 0 bases, with 18 bases spanning the gap. The CDR3 sequence is 17 residues long. The CDR3 nucleotides read TGCGCCAGCAGCCCAAGTGTCTATTCAGGTTTGAACACTGAAGCTTTCTTT. This gives the protein CASSPSVYSGLNTEAFF.

CDR3 in DNA: TGTGCCAGCAGCATGGGTGGGACAGTTAATCGGGGCTACACCTTC. It translates to CASSMGGTVNRGYTF. J is TRBJ1-2 and V is TRBV7-2; 7 nucleotides agree with TRBD1. Looked up from germline, CDR1 is SGHTA and CDR2 is FQGNSA. V gave up 5 bases and J gave up 8 bases; unmatched junction bases: 14. This CDR3 contains 15 residues.

J is TRBJ2-1 and V is TRBV6-1; a possible D gene is TRBD2 (7 bases). The CDR3 contains 15 residues. Germline V gene sequence: CDR1 MNHNS, CDR2 SASEGT. The germline V and J ends were trimmed by 3 bases and 8 bases, with 17 bases remaining between them. As DNA, the CDR3 is TGTGCCAGCAGTGATAACGGGGGGCTTATCGATGAGCAGTTCTTC. It yields the protein CASSDNGGLIDEQFF.